This record looks at one TCR beta chain sequence and its context. The listed genes are named as in mouse. The CDR3 is cut off 1 residue early in the read; its end comes from the germline J gene. TCRbeta CDR3 was sequenced at survey depth with template counts. The data were produced by immunoSEQ multiplex PCR, yet TCRdb's version contains in-frame clones alone and is incomplete. The table lists 6,000 or so clones, around 52% of them singletons. The data stem from a study of tissue T cells after allogeneic stem cell transplantation. Time point noted: mouse harvest day 7 after allogeneic transplant. Mouse grafts combined 10^7 T-cell-depleted bone marrow cells with 10^6 splenic CD5+ T cells. Trimming shortened V by 2 bases and J by 7 bases, and 9 bases separated the two germline ends. The CDR3 is 13 amino acids. From germline, CDR1 is KGHPV and CDR2 FQNQEV (reference sequence).

The chain joins TRBV26 to TRBJ2-1; D is ambiguous. The receptor was derived from a female BALB/c mouse given C57BL/6 T cells with graft-versus-host disease after an allogeneic hematopoietic cell transplant. The sequencing sample was made of gut tissue. The CDR3 DNA, read in part, is TGTGCCAGCAGTCTGCGAAGAGAGGCTGAGCAGTTC. Protein sequence: CASSLRREAEQF. The CDR3 in full is CASSLRREAEQFF.